This is a list of T cell receptor beta chains from one sample in a study of T-cell memory formation after mild COVID-19. TCRdb reprocessed the 5' RACE reads with MiXCR, giving one entry per CDR3 protein. This table holds a few hundred thousand distinct CDR3 sequences, approximately 15% found once. Material for sequencing was PBMCs or a T cell subset sorted from them (not recorded which). The receptors were gathered from a man aged 18 to 30 who had mild COVID-19 (a few samples of this study predate the infection). Cell type and time point are not known. Each CDR3 is given with its conserved first and last residue. The D gene is left open where the match is weak. Rows may omit the clone size; those that give it use once, few, many or a size class.

V	D	J	size	DNA	CDR3
TRBV29-1	-	TRBJ1-5	-	TGCAGCGTTCGGAAGGGGTTAGGGCAGCCCCAGCATTTT	CSVRKGLGQPQHF
TRBV9	TRBD1	TRBJ1-1	few	TGTGCCAGCAGCGGAGGACAGGGACGGGCTTTCTTT	CASSGGQGRAFF
TRBV9	-	TRBJ2-6	-	TGTGCCAGCAGCGTAGTGGGATCTGGGGCCAACGTCCTGACTTTC	CASSVVGSGANVLTF
TRBV19	-	TRBJ1-5	few	TGTGCCAGTAGTCCAGGACCCGGGGCGTGGAATCAGCCCCAGCATTTT	CASSPGPGAWNQPQHF
TRBV6-5	-	TRBJ1-4	few	TGTGCCAGCAGTTACGCTCGGGCGGAAAAACTGTTTTTT	CASSYARAEKLFF
TRBV12-3/TRBV12-4	-	TRBJ2-1	-	TGTGCCAGCAGTCAATTAGGGAATGAGCAGTTCTTC	CASSQLGNEQFF
TRBV7-6	-	TRBJ2-7	-	TGTGCCAGCGCCCCTCGGTCCACCTACGAGCAGTACTTC	CASAPRSTYEQYF
TRBV20-1	-	TRBJ1-6	-	TGCAGTGCTAGAGAGGGTAGCCGAGGGGAGTCACCACTCCACTTT	CSAREGSRGESPLHF
TRBV27	-	TRBJ1-5	few	TGTGCCAGCAGTTTATTACAGGGAGGGAGTCAGCCCCAGCATTTT	CASSLLQGGSQPQHF
TRBV5-1	TRBD1	TRBJ2-5	-	TGCGCCAGCGGTCCCACAGGGGGTGCACGGAAGACCCAGTACTTC	CASGPTGGARKTQYF
TRBV12-3/TRBV12-4	TRBD2	TRBJ2-3	-	TGTGCCAGCAGTGCTAGCGGGAGGGGAGATACGCAGTATTTT	CASSASGRGDTQYF
TRBV7-9	TRBD1	TRBJ1-6	-	TGTGCCAGCAGCACCGGGACAGGCCGTAATTCACCCCTCCACTTT	CASSTGTGRNSPLHF
TRBV4-3	-	TRBJ2-1	few	TGCGCCAGCAGCCAAGATTCACAGGGACACTACAATGAGCAGTTCTTC	CASSQDSQGHYNEQFF
TRBV5-1	TRBD1	TRBJ1-1	-	TGCGCCAGCACCGCCGGGACAGCCAACACTGAAGCTTTCTTT	CASTAGTANTEAFF
TRBV7-9	-	TRBJ1-2	-	TGTGCCAGCAGCTTTTCGGCCACCTCTGGCTACACCTTC	CASSFSATSGYTF
TRBV5-1	TRBD2	TRBJ2-1	-	TGCGCCAGCAGCTTGGGCGGGGGGGACAATGAGCAGTTCTTC	CASSLGGGDNEQFF
TRBV5-5	TRBD1	TRBJ1-2	few	TGTGCCAGCAGCTTGTTGAACAGGGGTGACTATGGCTACACCTTC	CASSLLNRGDYGYTF
TRBV29-1	TRBD1	TRBJ2-1	few	TGCAGCGTTGAAGAAGGGACAGGGGGTCCGAAAGAGCAGTTCTTC	CSVEEGTGGPKEQFF
TRBV15	TRBD1	TRBJ2-1	-	TGTGCCACCAGCAGCGCCGGGACAGGGCGTATCAATGAGCAGTTCTTC	CATSSAGTGRINEQFF
TRBV3-1	-	TRBJ1-5	-	TGTGCCAGCAGCCAAAGTGGTGATAGCAATCAGCCCCAGCATTTT	CASSQSGDSNQPQHF
TRBV11-2	TRBD1	TRBJ1-2	few	TGTGCCAGCAACCAGAACCTAGGACAGGGGGGTGGCTACACCTTC	CASNQNLGQGGGYTF
TRBV5-1	TRBD1	TRBJ1-2	few	TGCGCCAGCAGCATGGGACAGGTTAACTATGGCTACACCTTC	CASSMGQVNYGYTF
TRBV4-1	-	TRBJ1-5	-	TGCGCCAGCAGCCAAGAATGGTCGGCAGGAGACGCCCCCCAGCATTTT	CASSQEWSAGDAPQHF